These T cell receptor beta chains were read from a single sample in a study of CD8 T cell repertoires and HIV-1 epitope variants. These receptors lack a known antigen. Assay: immunoSEQ multiplex PCR; the TCRdb copy retains only in-frame clones and omits some. The sample lists some 4,700 clones; 66% were seen once. The source material was cultured CD8+ T cells derived from PBMCs. The receptors derive from a male donor with HIV. The CDR3 runs from the conserved cysteine through the conserved F or W. The D gene is left open where the match is weak. Clone sizes are given selectively: once, few, many, or a class where the clone is expanded.

CDR3aa: CASSTGLADNEQFF
CDR3nt: TGTGCCAGCAGTACCGGACTAGCCGACAATGAGCAGTTCTTC
j_gene: TRBJ2-1
abundance: .
len: 14
v_gene: TRBV28
d_gene: TRBD2

CDR3aa: CASSLYDRNTGELFF
CDR3nt: TGTGCCAGCAGTTTATATGACAGAAACACCGGGGAGCTGTTTTTT
j_gene: TRBJ2-2
abundance: once
len: 15
v_gene: TRBV28
d_gene: .

CDR3aa: CASVAGGSYNEQFF
CDR3nt: TGTGCCAGCGTGGCGGGAGGATCCTACAATGAGCAGTTCTTC
j_gene: TRBJ2-1
abundance: once
len: 14
v_gene: TRBV27
d_gene: TRBD2

CDR3aa: CAWSAGSGAGNIQYF
CDR3nt: TGTGCCTGGAGTGCCGGGTCCGGGGCGGGAAACATTCAGTACTTC
j_gene: TRBJ2-4
abundance: .
len: 15
v_gene: TRBV30
d_gene: .

CDR3aa: CASSLGDSGRGGYTF
CDR3nt: TGTGCCAGCAGCCTAGGGGACAGCGGGAGGGGTGGCTACACCTTC
j_gene: TRBJ1-2
abundance: few
len: 15
v_gene: TRBV4-1
d_gene: TRBD1

CDR3aa: CASSLGTGQETQYF
CDR3nt: TGTGCCAGCAGCTTGGGGACAGGACAAGAGACCCAGTACTTC
j_gene: TRBJ2-5
abundance: few
len: 14
v_gene: TRBV11-3
d_gene: TRBD1

CDR3aa: CASRPRQPDYNEQFF
CDR3nt: TGTGCCAGCAGACCTAGACAGCCTGATTACAATGAGCAGTTCTTC
j_gene: TRBJ2-1
abundance: .
len: 15
v_gene: TRBV28
d_gene: .

CDR3aa: CASSDRAGENIQYF
CDR3nt: TGTGCCAGCAGTGATCGGGCAGGAGAAAACATTCAGTACTTC
j_gene: TRBJ2-4
abundance: .
len: 14
v_gene: TRBV2
d_gene: .

CDR3aa: CASSQGYGYTF
CDR3nt: TGTGCCAGCTCTCAGGGCTATGGCTACACCTTC
j_gene: TRBJ1-2
abundance: .
len: 11
v_gene: TRBV19
d_gene: .

CDR3aa: CASGTSRQGVDEQFF
CDR3nt: TGTGCTAGTGGTACCTCTCGACAGGGTGTGGATGAGCAGTTCTTC
j_gene: TRBJ2-1
abundance: .
len: 15
v_gene: TRBV12-5
d_gene: TRBD1

CDR3aa: CASSVVLHAIWRGAVNEQFF
CDR3nt: TGTGCCAGCAGCGTAGTCCTACACGCAATATGGCGGGGGGCCGTCAATGAGCAGTTCTTC
j_gene: TRBJ2-1
abundance: .
len: 20
v_gene: TRBV9
d_gene: TRBD2

CDR3aa: CASSHPLSQNTEAFF
CDR3nt: TGCGCCAGCAGTCACCCCCTTTCACAGAACACTGAAGCTTTCTTT
j_gene: TRBJ1-1
abundance: few
len: 15
v_gene: TRBV23-1
d_gene: .

CDR3aa: CASSESRLTYNEQFF
CDR3nt: TGTGCCAGCAGTGAATCCAGGCTTACCTACAATGAGCAGTTCTTC
j_gene: TRBJ2-1
abundance: .
len: 15
v_gene: TRBV2
d_gene: .

CDR3aa: CATSRDRSGQVYEQYF
CDR3nt: TGTGCCACCAGCAGAGACCGGTCGGGACAGGTCTACGAGCAGTACTTC
j_gene: TRBJ2-7
abundance: once
len: 16
v_gene: TRBV15
d_gene: TRBD1

CDR3aa: CASSYRASVLQEQFF
CDR3nt: TGTGCCAGCAGTTACCGGGCTAGCGTCCTGCAAGAGCAGTTCTTC
j_gene: TRBJ2-1
abundance: .
len: 15
v_gene: TRBV6-5
d_gene: .

CDR3aa: CASSQDQDGGGYTEAFF
CDR3nt: TGCGCCAGCAGCCAAGATCAAGATGGGGGGGGGTACACTGAAGCTTTCTTT
j_gene: TRBJ1-1
abundance: .
len: 17
v_gene: TRBV4-3
d_gene: .

CDR3aa: CASSLESRTEAFF
CDR3nt: TGTGCCAGCAGCTTAGAGTCCAGGACTGAAGCTTTCTTT
j_gene: TRBJ1-1
abundance: few
len: 13
v_gene: TRBV7-6
d_gene: .

CDR3aa: CASRTGSGYTF
CDR3nt: TGTGCCAGCAGGACAGGGAGTGGCTACACCTTC
j_gene: TRBJ1-2
abundance: .
len: 11
v_gene: TRBV6-5
d_gene: TRBD1

CDR3aa: CAISEPAGMTPGNTIYF
CDR3nt: TGTGCCATCAGTGAGCCGGCAGGGATGACTCCTGGAAACACCATATATTTT
j_gene: TRBJ1-3
abundance: .
len: 17
v_gene: TRBV10-3
d_gene: .

CDR3aa: CASRLRSENSPLHF
CDR3nt: TGTGCCAGCAGACTACGGTCGGAAAATTCACCCCTCCACTTT
j_gene: TRBJ1-6
abundance: .
len: 14
v_gene: TRBV5-4
d_gene: .

CDR3aa: CASSSDMGGYYSNQPQHF
CDR3nt: TGTGCCAGCAGCTCCGACATGGGGGGGTACTATAGCAATCAGCCCCAGCATTTT
j_gene: TRBJ1-5
abundance: few
len: 18
v_gene: TRBV7-9
d_gene: .

CDR3aa: CSVKGARTDTQYF
CDR3nt: TGCAGCGTTAAAGGCGCTCGCACAGATACGCAGTATTTT
j_gene: TRBJ2-3
abundance: .
len: 13
v_gene: TRBV29-1
d_gene: .

CDR3aa: CASSSRSVRNEQFF
CDR3nt: TGTGCCAGCAGCTCCCGGAGTGTAAGGAATGAGCAGTTCTTC
j_gene: TRBJ2-1
abundance: .
len: 14
v_gene: TRBV14
d_gene: .

CDR3aa: CASSISSGAYEQYF
CDR3nt: TGTGCCAGTAGTATCTCGTCGGGGGCTTACGAGCAGTACTTC
j_gene: TRBJ2-7
abundance: medium-sized
len: 14
v_gene: TRBV19
d_gene: .

CDR3aa: CASSLWEVSTGELFF
CDR3nt: TGTGCCAGTAGTTTGTGGGAGGTTAGCACCGGGGAGCTGTTTTTT
j_gene: TRBJ2-2
abundance: few
len: 15
v_gene: TRBV19
d_gene: .

CDR3aa: CASSNWIQTTNTGELFF
CDR3nt: TGTGCCAGTAGTAACTGGATTCAGACTACGAACACCGGGGAGCTGTTTTTT
j_gene: TRBJ2-2
abundance: .
len: 17
v_gene: TRBV19
d_gene: .

CDR3aa: CASSETSGTYEQYF
CDR3nt: TGTGCCAGCAGTGAGACTAGCGGTACCTACGAGCAGTACTTC
j_gene: TRBJ2-7
abundance: .
len: 14
v_gene: TRBV6-5
d_gene: TRBD2